Listed here is a single TCR beta chain. A multiplex PCR was run with 60 Vbeta primers and 13 Jbeta primers. Repertoires were generated with immunoSEQ multiplex PCR, while TCRdb's copy carries only in-frame clones and drops some. The data hold hundreds of thousands of clones, with roughly two thirds observed a single time. This sample was included in a study of cytomegalovirus exposure and HLA in healthy donors. The clonotype was recovered from a female donor in good health and CMV-seronegative. The sample comprised PBMCs.

CDR3 sequence: CATESGFGEQFF. CDR3 DNA: TGTGCCACCGAGTCCGGGTTCGGGGAGCAGTTCTTC. The chain combines TRBV10-3 with TRBJ2-1; unclear D gene. Deletions cut 10 bases from V and 10 bases from J, with 17 bases between. The CDR3 sequence is 12 residues long. From germline, CDR1 is ENHRY and CDR2 SYGVKD.